This T cell receptor (beta chain) was documented in a study of blood T cell repertoires in COVID-19. About the study: Acute and convalescent COVID-19 samples came from the United States, Italy and Spain. T cells, B-cell-depleted T cells, or PBMCs provided the cDNA or gDNA that served as material.

As handled by the study authors: Estimation of nucleated cell counts was performed using reference gene primer amplification. TCRdb's copy holds only in-frame clones and misses some; the assay was immunoSEQ multiplex PCR. V, J and clone size are taken as reported in that table, and D and trimming were inferred from the DNA itself. The table has 300,000 to 450,000 clones, over 75% seen once. Seattle-derived patients entered the study during active infection and were followed longitudinally. There are 14 residues in the CDR3. V lost 1 base to trimming and J lost 3 bases; unmatched junction nucleotides: 2. Looked up from germline, CDR1 is MGHRA and CDR2 is YSYEKL.

Sequences were obtained from peripheral blood. The chain recombines TRBV4-1 with TRBJ2-7; 8 bases fit TRBD1. The source of this sequence is a woman in her twenties or thirties with COVID-19, enrolled during active disease. The CDR3: CASSQGDRSYEQYF. CDR3 nucleotide sequence: TGCGCCAGCAGCCAAGGGGACAGGAGCTACGAGCAGTACTTC.